A selection of T cell receptor beta chains follows, all from one sample in a study of OX40 agonist ivuxolimab in advanced cancers. Sequencing used immunoSEQ multiplex PCR; TCRdb keeps in-frame clones, though not all of them. The table records 40,000 to 55,000 clones, roughly 82% of them present only once. The starting material was CD4+ or CD8+ T cells sorted from blood, obtained in a trial of the OX40 agonist ivuxolimab. All receptors come from an adult with an advanced solid tumor such as melanoma, head and neck, liver or kidney cancer. The CDR3 runs from the conserved cysteine through the conserved F or W. The D gene is left open where the match is weak. Clone sizes are given selectively: once, few, many, or a class where the clone is expanded.

size | J | D | length | V | DNA | CDR3
. | TRBJ2-7 | . | 16 | TRBV5-1 | TGCGCCAGCAGTGGGACGGGGGGCCCTTCCTCCTACGAGCAGTACTTC | CASSGTGGPSSYEQYF
. | TRBJ2-7 | TRBD2 | 15 | TRBV7-6 | TGTGCCAGCAGCTCATTATGGGGGGGGAACTACGAGCAGTACTTC | CASSSLWGGNYEQYF
. | TRBJ2-1 | . | 14 | TRBV7-2 | TGTGCCAGCAGCTTACGACGCTATTGGGGTGAGCAGTTCTTC | CASSLRRYWGEQFF
. | TRBJ2-3 | TRBD2 | 16 | TRBV7-9 | TGTGCCAGCAGCGCCTCGGGGACTAGCTTGTCCGATACGCAGTATTTT | CASSASGTSLSDTQYF
. | TRBJ2-7 | . | 14 | TRBV6-6 | TGTGCCAGCAGTTACGGCAGGGGAGCCTACGAGCAGTACTTC | CASSYGRGAYEQYF
. | TRBJ1-4 | TRBD1 | 11 | TRBV30 | TGTGCCTGGAGGACCGGGACAGGGCTGTTTTTT | CAWRTGTGLFF
few | TRBJ2-1 | TRBD1 | 13 | TRBV27 | TGTGCCAGCAGTCCAGGGACAGGGTATCGGAAGTTCTTC | CASSPGTGYRKFF
. | TRBJ2-1 | . | 13 | TRBV19 | TGTGCCAGTATTGGAGGGACCTACAATGAGCAGTTCTTC | CASIGGTYNEQFF
. | TRBJ1-6 | . | 18 | TRBV6-1 | TGTGCCAGCAGTGAAGACCCCGGGGGAAGCTCCTATAATTCACCCCTCCACTTT | CASSEDPGGSSYNSPLHF
once | TRBJ2-2 | . | 13 | TRBV6-5 | TGTGCCAGCAGTTACTGGAACACCGGGGAGCTGTTTTTT | CASSYWNTGELFF
. | TRBJ2-7 | . | 14 | TRBV28 | TGTGCCAGCAGTTTCAGGACAGTAACTTACGAGCAGTACTTC | CASSFRTVTYEQYF
. | TRBJ2-5 | TRBD1 | 16 | TRBV5-1 | TGCGCCAGCAGCTTGGGGGGACAGGCAAGCCAAGAGACCCAGTACTTC | CASSLGGQASQETQYF
. | TRBJ1-2 | . | 15 | TRBV27 | TGTGCCAGCAGTTCTCCGGGAAGCTTTGACTATGGCTACACCTTC | CASSSPGSFDYGYTF
. | TRBJ1-6 | TRBD1 | 15 | TRBV5-1 | TGCGCCAGCAGCGAAGGACAGGGGGCTGGTTCACCCCTCCACTTT | CASSEGQGAGSPLHF
. | TRBJ2-1 | . | 15 | TRBV6-4 | TGTGCCAGCAAAGGCCCCCAAAGCTCCTACAATGAGCAGTTCTTC | CASKGPQSSYNEQFF
few | TRBJ1-2 | . | 11 | TRBV28 | TGTGCCAGCGGTGCCCTCTATGGCTACACCTTC | CASGALYGYTF
. | TRBJ2-7 | TRBD1 | 13 | TRBV5-1 | TGCGCCAGCAGCTGGGACAGGGGGATCGAGCAGTACTTC | CASSWDRGIEQYF
. | TRBJ2-5 | TRBD2 | 15 | TRBV2 | TGTGCCAGCAGTTCCGGGACTAGCGGTGCGGGGACCCAGTACTTC | CASSSGTSGAGTQYF
once | TRBJ1-4 | . | 15 | TRBV28 | TGTGCCAGCAGTTTCCTTGAGGACACATCCGAAAAACTGTTTTTT | CASSFLEDTSEKLFF
. | TRBJ2-1 | TRBD1 | 12 | TRBV19 | TGTGCCAGTAATGGGGGCGGGACAGGGCAATTCTTC | CASNGGGTGQFF
few | TRBJ1-6 | . | 18 | TRBV28 | TGTGCCAGCAGTTTAAGTATCGGCTTAGGCTCCTATAATTCACCCCTCCACTTT | CASSLSIGLGSYNSPLHF
. | TRBJ2-1 | TRBD2 | 12 | TRBV29-1 | TGCAGCGAAAGCGGGATCAACAATGAGCAGTTCTTC | CSESGINNEQFF
. | TRBJ1-1 | . | 14 | TRBV7-9 | TGTGCCAGCAGCTTAGCGTTAGGTGACACTGAAGCTTTCTTT | CASSLALGDTEAFF
. | TRBJ1-3 | TRBD1 | 20 | TRBV4-2 | TGTGCCAGCAGCCCCCAGGGGGGCAGATTCCGGGGAATCTCTGGAAACACCATATATTTT | CASSPQGGRFRGISGNTIYF
. | TRBJ2-3 | TRBD2 | 14 | TRBV28 | TGTGCCAGCAGTACTAGCGAGAACACAGATACGCAGTATTTT | CASSTSENTDTQYF
. | TRBJ1-1 | TRBD1 | 15 | TRBV19 | TGTGCCAGTAGTCCACACAGGGGCATGAACACTGAAGCTTTCTTT | CASSPHRGMNTEAFF
. | TRBJ1-5 | . | 13 | TRBV29-1 | TGCAGCGTTGAAGAGAACGTCAATCAGCCCCAGCATTTT | CSVEENVNQPQHF
. | TRBJ2-1 | TRBD1 | 13 | TRBV18 | TGTGCCAGCTCGCCTACAGGGGATGGTGAGCAGTTCTTC | CASSPTGDGEQFF
. | TRBJ2-1 | . | 18 | TRBV27 | TGTGCCAGCAGTCCCCGCGGGGGCGGGGCCCCATCCTACAATGAGCAGTTCTTC | CASSPRGGGAPSYNEQFF
. | TRBJ2-5 | . | 12 | TRBV10-2 | TGCGCCAGCAGAGCAGCACAAGAGACCCAGTACTTC | CASRAAQETQYF
. | TRBJ2-5 | . | 14 | TRBV6-5 | TGTGCCAGCAGTTATAGGGAAAAAGGCGAGACCCAGTACTTC | CASSYREKGETQYF
once | TRBJ2-5 | . | 14 | TRBV18 | TGTGCCAGCTCACCCGGAGCTGGAGGAGAGACCCAGTACTTC | CASSPGAGGETQYF
. | TRBJ2-7 | . | 17 | TRBV7-9 | TGTGCCAGCAGCTTAGGGAGTAGTGGACTTAGACCCTACGAGCAGTACTTC | CASSLGSSGLRPYEQYF
. | TRBJ1-3 | . | 15 | TRBV28 | TGTGCCAGCAGACTAGGTGGTGTCGGTGGAAACACCATATATTTT | CASRLGGVGGNTIYF
. | TRBJ2-3 | . | 16 | TRBV9 | TGTGCCAGCAGCGTAGGAGTAGGGTCAGGCACAGATACGCAGTATTTT | CASSVGVGSGTDTQYF
. | TRBJ2-1 | . | 14 | TRBV18 | TGTGCCAGCTCACCTCCCCGAGGGGACACTGAGCAGTTCTTC | CASSPPRGDTEQFF
. | TRBJ2-2 | TRBD2 | 18 | TRBV7-8 | TGTGCCAGCAGCTTATATCCCCCGACTAGCGGGAGCACCGGGGAGCTGTTTTTT | CASSLYPPTSGSTGELFF
. | TRBJ2-7 | . | 17 | TRBV18 | TGTGCCAGCTCACCACCGGGGTTCTTCTCGAGCTCCTACGAGCAGTACTTC | CASSPPGFFSSSYEQYF
few | TRBJ1-2 | . | 14 | TRBV29-1 | TGCAGCGTTGCCGCGACAGGTCTTAACTATGGCTACACCTTC | CSVAATGLNYGYTF
once | TRBJ2-1 | . | 14 | TRBV2 | TGTGCCAGCAGGTCCAGGGGGGCCTACAATGAGCAGTTCTTC | CASRSRGAYNEQFF
. | TRBJ2-1 | TRBD2 | 16 | TRBV28 | TGTGCCAGCAGTCTCCCGGGACGCAGGGAGGGACATGAGCAGTTCTTC | CASSLPGRREGHEQFF
. | TRBJ1-2 | . | 15 | TRBV25-1 | TGTGCCAGCAGTGAATTCGGGGATTCTGTCTATGGCTACACCTTC | CASSEFGDSVYGYTF
. | TRBJ2-3 | TRBD2 | 17 | TRBV5-1 | TGCGCCAGCAGCAGGACCGGGACTAGCGGGTCGGGGGATACGCAGTATTTT | CASSRTGTSGSGDTQYF
. | TRBJ2-1 | TRBD1 | 14 | TRBV10-3 | TGTGCCATCAATGAGGGACAGGGGTACAATGAGCAGTTCTTC | CAINEGQGYNEQFF
. | TRBJ2-4 | . | 14 | TRBV6-1 | TGTGCCAGCTTCGCCCACGGGGGCAAAAACATTCAGTACTTC | CASFAHGGKNIQYF
. | TRBJ1-1 | . | 14 | TRBV2 | TGTGCCAGCAGTGAAGCGCGCGGAAACACTGAAGCTTTCTTT | CASSEARGNTEAFF
medium-sized | TRBJ1-3 | . | 15 | TRBV2 | TGTGCCAGCAGACTCGGACAGACCTCTGGAAACACCATATATTTT | CASRLGQTSGNTIYF
. | TRBJ2-7 | TRBD2 | 14 | TRBV19 | TGTGCCAGTAGTACGGGACTAGCGGGGGGCGATCAGTACTTC | CASSTGLAGGDQYF
. | TRBJ1-2 | . | 14 | TRBV4-1 | TGCGCCAGCAGCCAAACGGGCGGAGACTATGGCTACACCTTC | CASSQTGGDYGYTF
medium-sized | TRBJ2-1 | TRBD2 | 15 | TRBV18 | TGTGCCAGCTCACAACGGGACTACCAATACAATGAGCAGTTCTTC | CASSQRDYQYNEQFF
. | TRBJ2-7 | TRBD1 | 15 | TRBV10-3 | TGTGCCATCAGTGCGCCCGGACAGGGGGGGTACGAGCAGTACTTC | CAISAPGQGGYEQYF
. | TRBJ2-7 | TRBD1 | 16 | TRBV10-1 | TGCGCCAGCAGTTACGAACGGGACAGGGGGCTCTACGAGCAGTACTTC | CASSYERDRGLYEQYF
. | TRBJ2-7 | . | 12 | TRBV5-4 | TGTGCCAGCAGCGGGGGTACCTACGAGCAGTACTTC | CASSGGTYEQYF
. | TRBJ1-2 | . | 15 | TRBV19 | TGTGCCAGTAGTATACGAAGGACCGATTGGGGAGGCTACACCTTC | CASSIRRTDWGGYTF
. | TRBJ2-2 | . | 13 | TRBV5-1 | TGCGCCAGCAGTCGGGAGAACACCGGGGAGCTGTTTTTT | CASSRENTGELFF
. | TRBJ2-7 | TRBD1 | 14 | TRBV11-2 | TGTGCCAGCAGCCCTCGACAGGGGGCACGGGAGCAGTACTTC | CASSPRQGAREQYF
. | TRBJ2-3 | . | 13 | TRBV6-5 | TGTGCCAGCAACAGGGACGGCGGAGATACGCAGTATTTT | CASNRDGGDTQYF